This T cell receptor (beta chain) was recovered during a study of Ad26.COV2.S vaccination and SARS-CoV-2 variants. In the study overall: Administration of Ad26.COV2.S was intramuscular, either once or twice 56 days apart. General observations from the study: Analyses that measured TCR breadth and depth may have underestimated total T cell responses.

Sequenced by immunoSEQ multiplex PCR; TCRdb stores in-frame clones only, minus some. The table includes hundreds of thousands of clones, around 86% detected once. The treatment denotes: about 20 received Ad26.COV2.S at low or high dose, single or two shots; a few received placebo; per-sample allocation not given. After the first vaccine or placebo injection, samples were drawn on day 63. Note on this clone: Its target is not known.

Trimming left V 4 bases short and J 3 bases short, with 14 bases between. This CDR3 spans 14 amino acids. The germline CDR1 and CDR2 sequences are SGHRS and YFSETQ. V and J are TRBV5-1 and TRBJ2-7, with D tentatively TRBD2 (5 bases). The sample in question was peripheral blood, obtained in a trial of Ad26.COV2.S vaccine versus placebo. The clonotype comes from a person aged 18-65 years who received the Ad26.COV2.S COVID-19 vaccine or a placebo. CDR3 loop: CASSPLMGSYEQYF. The CDR3 nucleotides read TGCGCCAGCAGCCCCCTTATGGGGAGCTACGAGCAGTACTTC.